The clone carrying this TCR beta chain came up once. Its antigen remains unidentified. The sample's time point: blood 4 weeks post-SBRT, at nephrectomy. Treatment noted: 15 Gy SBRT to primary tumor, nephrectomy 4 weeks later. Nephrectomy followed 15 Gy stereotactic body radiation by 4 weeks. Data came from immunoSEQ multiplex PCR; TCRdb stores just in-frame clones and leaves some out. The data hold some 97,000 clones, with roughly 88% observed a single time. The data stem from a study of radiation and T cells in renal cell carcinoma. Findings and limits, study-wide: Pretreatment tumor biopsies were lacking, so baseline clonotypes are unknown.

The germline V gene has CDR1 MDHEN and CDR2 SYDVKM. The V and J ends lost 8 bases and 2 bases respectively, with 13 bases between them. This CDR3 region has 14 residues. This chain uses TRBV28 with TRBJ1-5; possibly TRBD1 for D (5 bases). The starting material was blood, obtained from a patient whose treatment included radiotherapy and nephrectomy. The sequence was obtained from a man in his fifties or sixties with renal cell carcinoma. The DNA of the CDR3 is TGTGCCAGCTGCAGGGCGGGAGGCAATCAGCCCCAGCATTTT. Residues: CASCRAGGNQPQHF. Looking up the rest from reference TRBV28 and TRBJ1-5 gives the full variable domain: DVKVTQSSRYLVKRTGEKVFLECVQDMDHENMFWYRQDPGLGLRLIYFSYDVKMKEKGDIPEGYSVSREKKERFSLILESASTNQTSMYLCASCRAGGNQPQHFGDGTRLSIL.